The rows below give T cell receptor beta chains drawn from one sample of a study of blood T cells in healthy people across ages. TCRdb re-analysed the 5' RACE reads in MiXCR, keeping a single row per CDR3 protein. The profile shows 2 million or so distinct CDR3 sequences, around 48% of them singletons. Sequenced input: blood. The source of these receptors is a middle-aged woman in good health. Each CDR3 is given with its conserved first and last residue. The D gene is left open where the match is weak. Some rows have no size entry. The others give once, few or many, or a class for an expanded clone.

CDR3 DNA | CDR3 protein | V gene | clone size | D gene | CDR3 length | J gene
TGTGCCAGCAGCTTATCTAGCGGGAGGGCCGACACCGGGGAGCTGTTTTTT | CASSLSSGRADTGELFF | TRBV7-2 | once | TRBD2 | 17 | TRBJ2-2
TGTGCCAGCACCGCCGGGACGACTAATGAAAAACTGTTTTTT | CASTAGTTNEKLFF | TRBV6-5 | . | . | 14 | TRBJ1-4
TGTGCCAGCAGCCTCGTCAGTCTGGGTGAGGTTTCCTATAGCAATCAGCCCCAGCATTTT | CASSLVSLGEVSYSNQPQHF | TRBV7-2 | once | . | 20 | TRBJ1-5
TGTGCCTCCAGTGATTTCAGGGGGCGAGGGTTCTTC | CASSDFRGRGFF | TRBV24-1 | . | TRBD1 | 12 | TRBJ2-1
TGCGCCAGCAGCCCCTCTATCGGGATCACCCACACAGATACGCAGTATTTT | CASSPSIGITHTDTQYF | TRBV4-1 | . | . | 17 | TRBJ2-3
TGTGCCAGCAGTTCGGACTGGCTAAATGAGCAGTTCTTC | CASSSDWLNEQFF | TRBV6-6 | few | . | 13 | TRBJ2-1
TGTGCCACCAGTGGCTCGGGACTAGCGGGGGGGAGTGAGACCCAGTACTTC | CATSGSGLAGGSETQYF | TRBV24-1 | . | TRBD2 | 17 | TRBJ2-5
TGCATTCCCGTCACTAGCGGGGGGTACAATGAGCAGTACTTC | CIPVTSGGYNEQYF | TRBV20-1 | . | TRBD2 | 14 | TRBJ2-7
TGTGCCAGCAGTGACCGCGCGGGTCCAACTAATGAAAAACTGTTTTTT | CASSDRAGPTNEKLFF | TRBV6-1 | . | . | 16 | TRBJ1-4
TGTGCCAGCAGCTTACAAAGCCAGGGATACTATGGCTACACCTTC | CASSLQSQGYYGYTF | TRBV7-2 | few | . | 15 | TRBJ1-2
TGTGCCAGTGGGACACCGGTAGATACGCAGTATTTT | CASGTPVDTQYF | TRBV6-5 | . | . | 12 | TRBJ2-3
TGTGCCAGCAGCTTAGTAAGTGGGGAGAGCTCCTACGAGCAGTACTTC | CASSLVSGESSYEQYF | TRBV7-2 | few | . | 16 | TRBJ2-7
TGTGCCAGTGCCGGGACAGGGTTAGAAAAACTGTTTTTT | CASAGTGLEKLFF | TRBV25-1 | . | TRBD1 | 13 | TRBJ1-4
TGTGCCAGCAGTGACGAGCGCGGGGCCAGCTCCTACAATGAGCAGTACTTC | CASSDERGASSYNEQYF | TRBV6-1 | . | . | 17 | TRBJ2-7
TGTGCCAGCAGTTACACCGGGACAGGGGTCATGAACACTGAAGCTTTCTTT | CASSYTGTGVMNTEAFF | TRBV6-6 | . | TRBD1 | 17 | TRBJ1-1
TGCGCCAGCAGCCAAGGACTAGCGGGCCATCTAGCCAAAAACATTCAGTACTTC | CASSQGLAGHLAKNIQYF | TRBV4-3 | few | TRBD2 | 18 | TRBJ2-4
TGTGCCAGCAGCGAAAGCATAGGGCGAGAGACCCAGTACTTC | CASSESIGRETQYF | TRBV7-2 | few | . | 14 | TRBJ2-5
TGTGCCAGCACCCCTGGGGGACAGGGCGCTGGTGGCTACACCTTC | CASTPGGQGAGGYTF | TRBV28 | . | TRBD1 | 15 | TRBJ1-2
TGCAGTGCTTCCCGACCAGCGGGGTTTGAAGAGACCCAGTACTTC | CSASRPAGFEETQYF | TRBV20-1 | . | TRBD2 | 15 | TRBJ2-5
TGTGCCAGCTCACCATCCGGGGCTCTCATGAACACTGAAGCTTTCTTT | CASSPSGALMNTEAFF | TRBV18 | . | . | 16 | TRBJ1-1
TGTGCCAGCAGCTTAGCAAAGGGCGCCAGCTCCTATAATTCACCCCTCCACTTT | CASSLAKGASSYNSPLHF | TRBV7-8 | many | . | 18 | TRBJ1-6
TGTGCCAGCAGCCCAATACCGGGACAGACAGATACGCAGTATTTT | CASSPIPGQTDTQYF | TRBV11-2 | . | TRBD1 | 15 | TRBJ2-3
TGTGCCAGCAGCCAGGGGAGGCAGGGAAAATATGGCTACACCTTC | CASSQGRQGKYGYTF | TRBV12-3/TRBV12-4 | . | . | 15 | TRBJ1-2
TGCAGTGCTAAAGGTGGGGGACTCCGCAACTATGGCTACACCTTC | CSAKGGGLRNYGYTF | TRBV20-1 | . | . | 15 | TRBJ1-2
TGTGCCAGCAGTGAGGGGGCGATCCGTTCGGAGACCCAGTACTTC | CASSEGAIRSETQYF | TRBV2 | . | . | 15 | TRBJ2-5
TGTGCCAGCAGCCAAGTAATGGGTATAGATGAGCAGTTCTTC | CASSQVMGIDEQFF | TRBV14 | . | . | 14 | TRBJ2-1
TGTGCCAGCAGTGTACCGGGACAGGGGTTAAATGGCTACACCTTC | CASSVPGQGLNGYTF | TRBV28 | once | TRBD1 | 15 | TRBJ1-2
TGTGCCAGCAGTTTCCGGGAGACTGGTCAGCCCCAGCATTTT | CASSFRETGQPQHF | TRBV12-3/TRBV12-4 | . | . | 14 | TRBJ1-5
TGCAGTGCTAGCGCCGGGACAGGGGTCACCGAGCAGTACTTC | CSASAGTGVTEQYF | TRBV20-1 | . | TRBD1 | 14 | TRBJ2-7
TGTGCCAGCAGTCGGCAGGGGTTAGACTACGAGCAGTACTTC | CASSRQGLDYEQYF | TRBV13 | few | . | 14 | TRBJ2-7
TGCAGTGCTAGGTCCCAAGCGGTAGATACGCAGTATTTT | CSARSQAVDTQYF | TRBV20-1 | . | . | 13 | TRBJ2-3
TGCAGTGCTAGAGATTCGACTAGCGGGGGGAGTGAGCAGTTCTTC | CSARDSTSGGSEQFF | TRBV20-1 | . | TRBD2 | 15 | TRBJ2-1
TGCGCCAGCAGCCAAGATAGCCCGGTCTCTGGGGCCAACGTCCTGACTTTC | CASSQDSPVSGANVLTF | TRBV4-3 | many | . | 17 | TRBJ2-6
TGTGCCAGCAGTTCACACCAAAAAAGGGTTAGCACAGATACGCAGTATTTT | CASSSHQKRVSTDTQYF | TRBV12-3/TRBV12-4 | few | . | 17 | TRBJ2-3
TGTGCCAGCTCGCCCAATGAACAGACCCAGTACTTC | CASSPNEQTQYF | TRBV18 | . | . | 12 | TRBJ2-5
TGTGCCAGCACCCCTATCGGCTACCAAGAGACCCAGTACTTC | CASTPIGYQETQYF | TRBV7-2 | . | . | 14 | TRBJ2-5
TGCAGCGTTCCTAGCGGGGGGTCCTACAATGAGCAGTTCTTC | CSVPSGGSYNEQFF | TRBV29-1 | few | TRBD2 | 14 | TRBJ2-1
TGCAGCGTTGAGCCCGGAACCTCTGGGGCCAACGTCCTGACTTTC | CSVEPGTSGANVLTF | TRBV29-1 | few | . | 15 | TRBJ2-6
TGTGCCAGCAGATTGCGCGGGTTCAGTGGCACCGATGGCTACACCTTC | CASRLRGFSGTDGYTF | TRBV12-3/TRBV12-4 | few | . | 16 | TRBJ1-2
TGTGCCAGCAGAGAGACTAGCGGGGGGCCGCAGTATTTT | CASRETSGGPQYF | TRBV3-1 | . | TRBD2 | 13 | TRBJ2-3
TGTGCCAGCAGAGCACTCGTGGACACTGAAGCTTTCTTT | CASRALVDTEAFF | TRBV6-1 | . | . | 13 | TRBJ1-1
TGTGCCAGCAGTTCGCGCGGGGTTACCACAGATACGCAGTATTTT | CASSSRGVTTDTQYF | TRBV28 | few | . | 15 | TRBJ2-3
TGTGCCAGCAGTTACTATCTTGGACCAGCTTCGGAGACCCAGTACTTC | CASSYYLGPASETQYF | TRBV6-6 | . | . | 16 | TRBJ2-5
TGCAGCGTTGGGGCGGGGAGCTCCTACGAGCAGTACTTC | CSVGAGSSYEQYF | TRBV29-1 | many | . | 13 | TRBJ2-7
TGCACCAGCAGCCAAGAGTGGCAGTCCTACGAGCAGTACTTC | CTSSQEWQSYEQYF | TRBV4-3 | . | . | 14 | TRBJ2-7